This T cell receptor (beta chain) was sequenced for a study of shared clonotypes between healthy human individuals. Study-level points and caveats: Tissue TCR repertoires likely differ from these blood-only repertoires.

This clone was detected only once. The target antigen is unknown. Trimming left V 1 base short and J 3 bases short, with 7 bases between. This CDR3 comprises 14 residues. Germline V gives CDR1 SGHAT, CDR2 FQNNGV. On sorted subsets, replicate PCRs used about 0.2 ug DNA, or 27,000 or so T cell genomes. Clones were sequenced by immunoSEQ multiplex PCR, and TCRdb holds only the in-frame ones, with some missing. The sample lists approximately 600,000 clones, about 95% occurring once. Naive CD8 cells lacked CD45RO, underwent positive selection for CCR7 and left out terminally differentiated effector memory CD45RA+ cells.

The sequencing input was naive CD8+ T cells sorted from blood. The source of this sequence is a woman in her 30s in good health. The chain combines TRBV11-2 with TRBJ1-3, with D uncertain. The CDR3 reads CASSLVTGGNTIYF. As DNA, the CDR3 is TGTGCCAGCAGCTTAGTAACTGGTGGAAACACCATATATTTT.